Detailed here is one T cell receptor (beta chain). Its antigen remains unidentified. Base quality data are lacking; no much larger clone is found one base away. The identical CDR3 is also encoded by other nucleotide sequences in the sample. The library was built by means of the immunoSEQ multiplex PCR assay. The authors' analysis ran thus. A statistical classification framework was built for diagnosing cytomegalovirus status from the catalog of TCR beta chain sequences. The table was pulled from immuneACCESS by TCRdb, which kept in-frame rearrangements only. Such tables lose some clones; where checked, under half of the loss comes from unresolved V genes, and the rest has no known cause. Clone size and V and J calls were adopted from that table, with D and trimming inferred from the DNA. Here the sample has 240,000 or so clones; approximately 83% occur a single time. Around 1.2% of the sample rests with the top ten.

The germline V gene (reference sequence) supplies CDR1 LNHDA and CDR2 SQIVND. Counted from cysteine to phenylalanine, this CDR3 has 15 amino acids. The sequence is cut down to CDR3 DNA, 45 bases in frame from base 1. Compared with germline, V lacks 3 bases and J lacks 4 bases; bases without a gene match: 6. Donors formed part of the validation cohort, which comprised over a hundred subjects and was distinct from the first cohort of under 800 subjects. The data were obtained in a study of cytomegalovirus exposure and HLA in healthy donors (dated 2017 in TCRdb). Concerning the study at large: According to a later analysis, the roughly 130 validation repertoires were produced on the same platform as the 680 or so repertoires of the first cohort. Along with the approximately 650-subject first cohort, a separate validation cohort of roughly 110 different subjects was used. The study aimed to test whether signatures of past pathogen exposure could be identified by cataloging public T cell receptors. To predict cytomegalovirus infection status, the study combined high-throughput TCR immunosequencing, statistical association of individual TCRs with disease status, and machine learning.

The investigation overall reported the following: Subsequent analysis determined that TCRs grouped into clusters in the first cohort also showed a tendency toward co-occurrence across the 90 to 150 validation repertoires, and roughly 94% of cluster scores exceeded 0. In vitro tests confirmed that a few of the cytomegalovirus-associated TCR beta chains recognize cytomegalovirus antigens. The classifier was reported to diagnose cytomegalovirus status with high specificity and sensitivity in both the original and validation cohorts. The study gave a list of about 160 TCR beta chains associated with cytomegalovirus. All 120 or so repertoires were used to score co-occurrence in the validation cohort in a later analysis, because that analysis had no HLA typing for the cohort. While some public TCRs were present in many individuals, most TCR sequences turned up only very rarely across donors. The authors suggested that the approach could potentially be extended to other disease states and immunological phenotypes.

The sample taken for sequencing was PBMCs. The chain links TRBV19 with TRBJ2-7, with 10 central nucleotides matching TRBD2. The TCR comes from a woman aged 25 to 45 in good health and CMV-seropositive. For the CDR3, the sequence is CASSIWLAGAYEQYF. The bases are TGTGCCAGTAGTATCTGGCTAGCGGGAGCATACGAGCAGTACTTC.